This entry is about one TCR beta chain. The data derive from a study of blood T cell repertoires in COVID-19. About the study: COVID-19 samples, acute and convalescent, were from the United States, Italy and Spain. The analysed material was cDNA or gDNA that came from T cells, B-cell-depleted T cells, or PBMCs.

The germline CDR1 and CDR2 sequences are WNHNN and SYGVQD (reference sequence). CDR3 length equals 17 residues. Trimming removed 4 bases from V and 4 bases from J; junction bases left unmatched: 9. Per the study methods: Estimation of nucleated cell counts relied on the amplification of reference gene primers. Clones were sequenced by immunoSEQ multiplex PCR, and TCRdb holds only the in-frame ones, with some missing. The V and J calls and clone size come from that table; D and trimming were worked out from the DNA. The repertoire holds some 160,000 clones, with 83% as singletons. The clonotype originates from a woman of 80 years or more with acute or convalescent COVID-19. The chain has TRBV10-1 and TRBJ2-7; TRBD2 matches at 14 bases. The sample was peripheral blood. As DNA, the CDR3 is TGCGCCAGCAGTGCTCCCGGGACTAGCGGGAGAGGATACGAGCAGTACTTC. Translated, it gives CASSAPGTSGRGYEQYF.